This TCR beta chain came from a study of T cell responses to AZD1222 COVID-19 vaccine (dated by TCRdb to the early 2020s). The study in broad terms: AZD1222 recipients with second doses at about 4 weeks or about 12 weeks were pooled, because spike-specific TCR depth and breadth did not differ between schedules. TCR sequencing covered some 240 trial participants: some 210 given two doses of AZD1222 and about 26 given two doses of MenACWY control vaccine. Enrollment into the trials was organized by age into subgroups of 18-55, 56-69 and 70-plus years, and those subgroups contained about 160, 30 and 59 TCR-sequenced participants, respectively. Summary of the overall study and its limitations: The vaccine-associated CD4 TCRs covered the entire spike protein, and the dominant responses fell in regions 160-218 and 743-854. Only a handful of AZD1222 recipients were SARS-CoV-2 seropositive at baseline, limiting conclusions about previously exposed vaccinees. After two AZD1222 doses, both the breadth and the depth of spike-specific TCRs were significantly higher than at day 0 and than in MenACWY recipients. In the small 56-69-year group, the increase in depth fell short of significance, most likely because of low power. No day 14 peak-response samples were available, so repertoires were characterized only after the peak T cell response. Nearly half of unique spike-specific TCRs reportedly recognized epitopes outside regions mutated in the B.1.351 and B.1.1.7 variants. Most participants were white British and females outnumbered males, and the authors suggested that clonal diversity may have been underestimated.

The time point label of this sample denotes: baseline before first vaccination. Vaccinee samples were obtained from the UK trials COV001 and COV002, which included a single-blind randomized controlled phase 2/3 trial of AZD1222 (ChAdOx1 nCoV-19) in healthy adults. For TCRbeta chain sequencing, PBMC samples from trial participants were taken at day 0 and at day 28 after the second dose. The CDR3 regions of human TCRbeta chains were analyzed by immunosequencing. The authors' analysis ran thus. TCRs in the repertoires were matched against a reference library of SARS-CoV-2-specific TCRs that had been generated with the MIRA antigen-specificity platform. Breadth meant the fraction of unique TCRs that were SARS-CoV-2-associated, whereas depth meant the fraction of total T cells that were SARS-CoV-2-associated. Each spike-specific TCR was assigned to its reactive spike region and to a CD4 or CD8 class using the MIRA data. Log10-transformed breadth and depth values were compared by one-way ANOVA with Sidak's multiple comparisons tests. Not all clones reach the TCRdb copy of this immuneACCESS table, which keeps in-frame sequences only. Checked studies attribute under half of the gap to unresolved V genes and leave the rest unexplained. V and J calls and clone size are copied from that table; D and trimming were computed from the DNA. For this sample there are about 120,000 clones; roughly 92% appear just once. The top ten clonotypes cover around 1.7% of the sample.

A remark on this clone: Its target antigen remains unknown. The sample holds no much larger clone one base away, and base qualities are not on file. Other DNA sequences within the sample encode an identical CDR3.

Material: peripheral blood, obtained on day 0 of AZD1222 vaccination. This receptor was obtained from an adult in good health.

The nucleotides are TGTGCCAGCAGTTTAGACACCGGGGAGCTGTTTTTT. It specifies CASSLDTGELFF. The V and J genes are TRBV12-3 or TRBV12-4 and TRBJ2-2; the D gene identity is not certain. Trimming takes 1 base from V and 3 bases from J, and the germline ends sit 0 bases apart. Spanning cysteine to phenylalanine, the CDR3 consists of 12 amino acids. The retained sequence is limited to the CDR3, 36 bases, with the frame set at the first base.